Reported below is one TCR beta chain. What it recognizes is unknown. Per the germline V gene, CDR1 is SEHNR and CDR2 is FQNEAQ (reference sequence). CDR3 length: 13 residues. V was trimmed by 5 bases and J by 4 bases, leaving 11 bases between them. Using its own MiXCR run on the reads, TCRdb lists one record per CDR3 protein. The data hold roughly 920,000 distinct CDR3 sequences, with around 32% observed a single time. This sample is part of a study of T cell repertoires in cytomegalovirus infection. In the study overall: Indications came from public TCR beta signatures; they pointed to CMV infection and to a matching HLA type. Notes on the study in general: Cumulative frequency of public TCR beta families picked out carriers of CMV plus the relevant HLA.

This TCR was recovered from a human donor in good health (CMV status not recorded). Some clones in this sample may be carry-over from other donors' samples. J is TRBJ2-5 and V is TRBV7-9; D perhaps matches TRBD2 (6 bases). Here the sequenced sample was cultured CD8+ T cells from PBMCs, taken from culture after CMV antigen stimulation. For the CDR3, the DNA is TGTGCCAGCAGCCTACGGGAGTTAGAGACCCAGTACTTC. This encodes CASSLRELETQYF.